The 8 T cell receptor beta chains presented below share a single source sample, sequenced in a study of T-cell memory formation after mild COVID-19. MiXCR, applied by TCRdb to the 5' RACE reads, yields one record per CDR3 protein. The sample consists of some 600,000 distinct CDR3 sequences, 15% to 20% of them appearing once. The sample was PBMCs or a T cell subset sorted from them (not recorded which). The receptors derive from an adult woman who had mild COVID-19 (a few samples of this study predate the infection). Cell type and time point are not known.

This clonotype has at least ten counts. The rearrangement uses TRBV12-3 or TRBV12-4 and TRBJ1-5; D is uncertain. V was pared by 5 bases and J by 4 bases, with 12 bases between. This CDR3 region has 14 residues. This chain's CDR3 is CASSPQDGNQPQHF. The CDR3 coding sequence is TGTGCCAGCAGTCCGCAGGACGGGAATCAGCCCCAGCATTTT.

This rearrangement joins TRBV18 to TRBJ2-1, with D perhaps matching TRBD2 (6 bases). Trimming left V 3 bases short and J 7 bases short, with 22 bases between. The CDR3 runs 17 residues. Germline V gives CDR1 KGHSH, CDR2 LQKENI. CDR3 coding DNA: TGTGCCAGCTCACCCGTCCGTGGGGGTAGCGGTTGGAATGAGCAGTTCTTC. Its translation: CASSPVRGGSGWNEQFF.

CDR3 bases: TGTGCCAGCAGTGACGGGCAAAACTATGGCTACACCTTC. Translating gives CASSDGQNYGYTF. V and J are TRBV2 and TRBJ1-2; D call uncertain. Trimming shortened V by 3 bases and J by 2 bases, and 7 bases separated the two germline ends. The CDR3 runs 13 residues. Germline CDR1 is SNHLY and CDR2 is FYNNEI.

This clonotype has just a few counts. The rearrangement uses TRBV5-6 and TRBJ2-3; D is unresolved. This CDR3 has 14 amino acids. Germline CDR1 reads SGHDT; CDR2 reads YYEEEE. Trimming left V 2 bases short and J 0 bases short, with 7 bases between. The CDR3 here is CASSFTASTDTQYF. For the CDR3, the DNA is TGTGCCAGCAGCTTTACGGCTAGCACAGATACGCAGTATTTT.

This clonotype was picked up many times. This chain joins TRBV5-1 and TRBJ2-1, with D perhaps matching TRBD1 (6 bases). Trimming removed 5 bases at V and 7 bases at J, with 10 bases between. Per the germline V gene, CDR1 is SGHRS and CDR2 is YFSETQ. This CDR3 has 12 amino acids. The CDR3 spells CASRLGGNEQFF. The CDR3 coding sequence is TGCGCCAGCAGGTTAGGGGGAAATGAGCAGTTCTTC.

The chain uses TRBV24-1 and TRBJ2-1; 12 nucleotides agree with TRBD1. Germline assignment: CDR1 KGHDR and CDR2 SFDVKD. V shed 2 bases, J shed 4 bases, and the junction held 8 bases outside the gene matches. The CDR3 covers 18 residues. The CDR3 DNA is TGTGCCACCAGTGATTCACCGGGACAGGGGGCAAGGTACAATGAGCAGTTCTTC. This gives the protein CATSDSPGQGARYNEQFF.

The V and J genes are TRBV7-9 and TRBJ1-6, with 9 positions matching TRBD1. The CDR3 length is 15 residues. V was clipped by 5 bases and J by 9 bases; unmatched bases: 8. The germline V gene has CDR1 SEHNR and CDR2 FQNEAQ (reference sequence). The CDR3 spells CASSHPTGGGSPLHF. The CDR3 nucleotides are TGTGCCAGCAGCCACCCGACAGGGGGAGGTTCACCCCTCCACTTT.

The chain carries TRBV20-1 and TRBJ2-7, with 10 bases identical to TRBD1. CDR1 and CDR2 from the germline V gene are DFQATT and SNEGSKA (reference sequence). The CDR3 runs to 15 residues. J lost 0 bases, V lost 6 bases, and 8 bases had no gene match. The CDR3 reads CSAGPRTGGSYEQYF. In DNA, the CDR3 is TGCAGTGCAGGCCCTCGGACAGGGGGCTCCTACGAGCAGTACTTC.